This T cell receptor beta chain appears in the sequencing data of a study of vaccination and CD4 T cells after COVID-19. Overall study findings and caveats: In convalescent patients, 304 of 307 vaccine-specific clones were mono-reactive for SARS-CoV-2 spike.

Treatment: roughly 10-day PBMC culture with coronavirus spike peptide pools or control peptides (ViraFEST assay). Alongside about 9.1 IU/ml IL-2 and about 9.5 ug/ml peptide pools, PBMCs were cultured at some 2 million per well. With the Oncomine TCR Beta short-read assay, DNA from cultured CD4+ T cells was sequenced. Via MiXCR, TCRdb re-called the PCR reads, giving one row per CDR3 protein. Seen here are roughly 16,000 distinct CDR3 sequences, around two fifths observed once, and the top ten hold about 6.5%. This clonotype was found a few times. Its antigen remains unknown. CDR3 length: 11 residues. Germline CDR1 reads SEHNR; CDR2 reads FQNEAQ (reference sequence). Trimming stripped 5 bases from V and 3 bases from J, with 5 bases between.

The source was CD4+ T cells from blood, cultured in vitro, collected after SARS-CoV-2 vaccination. The TCR originated in a human donor who had recovered from COVID-19. This chain joins TRBV7-9 and TRBJ2-7; D is undetermined. Written as DNA, the CDR3 is TGTGCCAGCAGCCTCCACTACGAGCAGTACTTC. It encodes CASSLHYEQYF.